What follows are 27 T cell receptor beta chains derived from one specimen sequenced in a study of molecular identifiers for immune sequencing clone quantification (dated by TCRdb to between 2017 and 2018). Preparation of the library involved PCR. The sequencer was a NextSeq 500. TCRdb applied fastp at Q25 and MiXCR to the public reads, then kept only in-frame beta chains. Here each entry gathers all rows of one CDR3 protein and keeps the most common genes and DNA. This sample holds around 480,000 distinct CDR3 sequences; about 25% were observed only once. The top ten clones comprise under 0.8% of the sample. The sample comprised naive CD8+ T cells from blood, with Jurkat cell RNA spiked in. The sample's cell subset or site, from its label and the paper: FACS-sorted CD8+CD4-CCR7+CD45RA+ naive T cells. These receptors were obtained from a human donor in good health. Some libraries in this study had Jurkat cell RNA spiked in.

On this clonotype: The junction differs from germline at one of its ends, possibly a read error. The genes are TRBV4-1 and TRBJ2-7; D gene ambiguous. CDR1 and CDR2 from the germline V gene are MGHRA and YSYEKL. The length of the CDR3 is 14 residues. The chain's CDR3 is CASNQEDGSYEQYF. In DNA, the CDR3 is TGCGCCAGCAACCAAGAGGATGGATCCTACGAGCAGTACTTC.

Details on this clonotype: Just one base apart from a much larger clone, this may be a read error. CDR3 region: CASGQGGGRGVVFF. As DNA, the CDR3 is TGCGCCAGCGGCCAAGGAGGGGGTCGGGGAGTGGTGTTTTTT. The chain carries TRBV4-1 and TRBJ1-4; tentative D call: TRBD1 (6 bases). The CDR3 runs 14 residues. Per germline, CDR1 MGHRA and CDR2 YSYEKL.

The chain combines TRBV2 with TRBJ1-2; TRBD1 matches at 9 bases. With 6 bases clipped from V and 6 bases from J, the junction kept 2 bases outside the gene matches. Germline values: CDR1 SNHLY, CDR2 FYNNEI. The CDR3 contains 12 residues. DNA of the CDR3: TGTGCCAGCAGGGGACAGGGCCATGGCTACACCTTC. The encoded protein is CASRGQGHGYTF.

The V gene is TRBV7-2, the J gene TRBJ2-1, with TRBD2 as a possible D gene (7 bases). Germline-derived CDR1 and CDR2 are SGHTA and FQGNSA. Deletions cut 1 base from V and 1 base from J, with 11 bases between. The CDR3 consists of 16 residues. The chain's CDR3 is CASSLVGGRSYNEQFF. CDR3 nucleotides: TGTGCCAGCAGCTTAGTCGGGGGGCGGTCCTACAATGAGCAGTTCTTC.

This clonotype has a count of ten or more. This chain joins TRBV5-5 and TRBJ2-2; D call uncertain. Germline lookup yields CDR1 SGHKS and CDR2 YYEKEE (reference sequence). Trimming took off 0 bases at V and 6 bases at J, with 6 bases between the two ends. This CDR3 region has 13 residues. CDR3 loop: CASSLDTPGELFF. CDR3 nucleotide sequence: TGTGCCAGCAGCTTGGATACGCCCGGGGAGCTGTTTTTT.

The table lists this clonotype with a few counts. The rearrangement links TRBV9 to TRBJ1-3, with a tentative D call TRBD1 (5 bases). CDR3 length: 14 amino acids. Germline V CDR1 and CDR2: SGDLS, YYNGEE. V dropped 4 bases and J dropped 7 bases, with 15 bases sitting between them. CDR3 coding DNA: TGTGCCAGCAGCCCCGGGACCGTCGCGAACACCATATATTTT. Protein sequence: CASSPGTVANTIYF.

The sample holds many counts of this clonotype. The genes are TRBV28 and TRBJ2-4, with 11 positions matching TRBD2. CDR3 size: 19 residues. Germline V gene lookup returns CDR1 MDHEN and CDR2 SYDVKM. With 3 bases clipped from V and 1 base from J, the junction kept 11 bases outside the gene matches. CDR3 loop: CASSFPGLAGGRAKNIQYF. CDR3 sequence (DNA): TGTGCCAGCAGTTTCCCTGGTCTAGCGGGAGGTCGGGCCAAAAACATTCAGTACTTC.

This clonotype appeared a few times. This chain connects TRBV3-1 to TRBJ1-5; 8 bases match TRBD1. This CDR3 contains 16 residues. Germline values: CDR1 LGHDT, CDR2 YNNKEL (reference sequence). Trimming removed 1 base from V and 5 bases from J; junction bases left unmatched: 7. CDR3: CASSQVRTGNHQPQHF. CDR3 DNA sequence: TGTGCCAGCAGCCAAGTACGGACAGGGAATCATCAGCCCCAGCATTTT.

This clonotype has more than one count but fewer than ten. This rearrangement joins TRBV27 to TRBJ2-1; D unresolved. Trimming took 6 bases from V and 0 from J, leaving 9 bases between them. The germline V gene has CDR1 MNHEY and CDR2 SMNVEV (reference sequence). The CDR3 is made up of 14 amino acids. The CDR3 DNA sequence: TGTGCCAGCAGCATGGTTGCCTCCTACAATGAGCAGTTCTTC. Translation gives CASSMVASYNEQFF.

This clonotype was seen ten or more times. The chain employs TRBV7-9 and TRBJ2-7; D remains unclear. Trimming took 5 bases from V and 2 from J, leaving 7 bases between them. The length of the CDR3 is 12 residues. CDR1 is SEHNR, CDR2 FQNEAQ, per germline (reference sequence). The chain's CDR3 is CASSPTAYEQYF. In DNA form, the CDR3 reads TGTGCCAGCAGCCCGACCGCCTACGAGCAGTACTTC.

This clonotype showed up many times. The gene calls are TRBV13 and TRBJ2-7, with D possibly being TRBD1 (6 bases). With 4 bases removed from V and 5 bases from J, the gap between germline ends came to 18 bases. Germline V gene data show CDR1 as PRHDT and CDR2 as FYEKMQ (reference sequence). The CDR3 consists of 15 residues. The CDR3 DNA reads as TGTGCCAGCAGCTCGGAACTCAGGGGTATGGACGAGCAGTACTTC. Protein: CASSSELRGMDEQYF. Variable domain in full (rest from reference TRBV13 and TRBJ2-7): AAGVIQSPRHLIKEKRETATLKCYPIPRHDTVYWYQQGPGQDPQFLISFYEKMQSDKGSIPDRFSAQQFSDYHSELNMSSLELGDSALYFCASSSELRGMDEQYFGPGTRLTVT.

CDR3 loop: CASSLAYGRGLETQYF. CDR3 bases: TGTGCCAGCAGCTTAGCTTACGGGAGGGGATTGGAGACCCAGTACTTC. The chain couples TRBV7-9 to TRBJ2-5, with TRBD2 matching over 8 bases. The V segment lost 0 bases and the J segment 5 bases; nucleotides outside the gene matches: 8. Germline V gene sequence: CDR1 SEHNR, CDR2 FQNEAQ (reference sequence). The length of the CDR3 is 16 residues.

In this sample, this clonotype turned up many times. This sequence joins TRBV12-3 or TRBV12-4 and TRBJ2-5; 7 positions agree with TRBD2. The V segment lost 5 bases and the J segment 7 bases; nucleotides outside the gene matches: 10. This CDR3 has 14 residues. The CDR3 DNA sequence: TGTGCCAGCAGTCCGAGACTAGCCCGTAGGACCCAGTACTTC. Encoded protein: CASSPRLARRTQYF.

This clonotype has just a few counts. The J gene is TRBJ2-7, the V gene TRBV7-9; D is uncertain. Germline V lookup: CDR1 SEHNR, CDR2 FQNEAQ (reference sequence). The CDR3 spans 14 residues. V lost 5 bases, J lost 2 bases, and 13 bases lay in between. CDR3 protein: CASSQTVSPYEQYF. In DNA, the CDR3 is TGTGCCAGCAGCCAAACAGTCTCTCCCTACGAGCAGTACTTC. Looking up the rest from reference TRBV7-9 and TRBJ2-7 gives the full variable domain: DTGVSQNPRHKITKRGQNVTFRCDPISEHNRLYWYRQTLGQGPEFLTYFQNEAQLEKSRLLSDRFSAERPKGSFSTLEIQRTEQGDSAMYLCASSQTVSPYEQYFGPGTRLTVT.

The chain is built from TRBV2 and TRBJ2-3; 8 bases fit TRBD1. Losses at the gene ends were 7 bases for V and 3 bases for J; bases not matched to a gene: 6. CDR1 and CDR2 (germline): SNHLY, FYNNEI. The CDR3 consists of 14 residues. CDR3 sequence reads: CASNLGQGTDTQYF. CDR3 sequence (DNA): TGTGCCAGCAACCTAGGACAGGGAACAGATACGCAGTATTTT.

Comments on this clonotype: A much larger clone sits a single nucleotide away, making a read error possible. The chain joins TRBV28 to TRBJ1-1; maybe TRBD1 (5 bases). CDR1 is MDHEN and CDR2 is SYDVKM in the germline V gene. V was shortened by 10 bases and J by 2 bases, with 20 bases between the two germline ends. This CDR3 has 15 residues. CDR3 region: CATSVGQDRNTEAFF. The CDR3 DNA follows: TGTGCCACCTCCGTCGGACAAGACCGAAACACTGAAGCTTTCTTT.

In its sample, this clonotype was seen many times. V and J are TRBV7-9 and TRBJ2-3; 8 nucleotides agree with TRBD2. Germline CDR1 and CDR2: SEHNR and FQNEAQ (reference sequence). The CDR3 has 16 amino acids. The J segment lost 6 bases and the V segment lost 0 bases, leaving 8 bases of the junction unmatched. The CDR3 coding sequence is TGTGCCAGCAGCTTAGCGGCTAGCGGGCTCGGGGATACGCAGTATTTT. It codes for CASSLAASGLGDTQYF.

As for this clonotype: The junction differs from germline at one of its ends, possibly a read error. The chain is built from TRBV4-2 and TRBJ2-7; a weak D match, TRBD1 (6 bases). CDR3 length equals 16 residues. Germline V lookup: CDR1 LGHNA, CDR2 YNFKEQ. DNA for the CDR3: TGTGCCAGGAGCCAAGAATCAACAGGGATAGACTACGAGCAGTACTTC. Residues: CARSQESTGIDYEQYF.

This chain links TRBV28 with TRBJ2-2, with D possibly being TRBD1 (5 bases). With 6 bases removed from V and 0 bases from J, the gap between germline ends came to 11 bases. The CDR3 loop spans 15 amino acids. Germline V gene data show CDR1 as MDHEN and CDR2 as SYDVKM. CDR3 coding DNA: TGTGCCAGCAGCCAGGACACCGCGAACACCGGGGAGCTGTTTTTT. It is translated as CASSQDTANTGELFF.

With regard to this clonotype: This may stem from a read error, because a much larger clone lies one nucleotide away. The rearrangement links TRBV28 to TRBJ2-7, with D maybe TRBD2 (5 bases). This CDR3 is built from 15 residues. V lost 2 bases, J lost 7 bases, and 18 bases lay in between. Germline CDR1 reads MDHEN; CDR2 reads SYDVKM. The CDR3 DNA is TGTGCCAGCAGTTTACCAGAGAGGGCCAACTGGGAGCAGTACTTC. Translated, it gives CASSLPERANWEQYF. The full variable domain, completed using reference TRBV28 and TRBJ2-7, is DVKVTQSSRYLVKRTGEKVFLECVQDMDHENMFWYRQDPGLGLRLIYFSYDVKMKEKGDIPEGYSVSREKKERFSLILESASTNQTSMYLCASSLPERANWEQYFGPGTRLTVT.

For the CDR3, the DNA is TGTGCCAGCAGTGAATACCCGTCGCGGGGCCAAACCTCAGAGACCCAGTACTTC. Translated: CASSEYPSRGQTSETQYF. The chain joins TRBV6-1 to TRBJ2-5; a possible D gene is TRBD2 (6 bases). Germline V gives CDR1 MNHNS, CDR2 SASEGT. This CDR3 has 18 residues. Trimming took 2 bases from V and 4 from J, leaving 23 bases between them.

About this clonotype: A read error is possible here, since a much larger clone lies one base away. The rearrangement joins TRBV7-6 to TRBJ2-6, with 10 bases aligning to TRBD2. Germline loops: CDR1 SGHVS, CDR2 FNYEAQ. This CDR3 contains 20 residues. Here the CDR3 reads CASSPLQTSGFGSGTNVLTF. CDR3 nucleotide sequence: TGTGCCAGCAGCCCACTCCAGACTAGCGGGTTCGGTTCTGGGACCAACGTCCTGACTTTC.

As to this clonotype: Since a much larger clone is just one base distant, this may be a read error. The gene calls are TRBV28 and TRBJ1-1, with D unclear. This CDR3 is built from 15 residues. Germline CDR1 reads MDHEN; CDR2 reads SYDVKM. The V gene lost 5 bases and the J gene lost 6 bases, with 19 bases spanning the gap. In DNA form, the CDR3 reads TGTGCCAGCAGTGTAGGTTACGGAACCGAGGCTGAAGCTTTCTTT. This translates into CASSVGYGTEAEAFF.

The chain joins TRBV4-1 to TRBJ1-4, with TRBD1 identical over 7 bases. The V gene end was trimmed by 0 bases and the J gene end by 3 bases; junction bases not matched to a gene: 1. CDR1 is MGHRA, CDR2 YSYEKL, per germline. CDR3 length equals 15 residues. This chain's CDR3 is CASSQDQGANEKLFF. The CDR3 nucleotides read TGCGCCAGCAGCCAAGATCAGGGGGCTAATGAAAAACTGTTTTTT.

This clonotype was observed a handful of times. This chain connects TRBV28 to TRBJ2-1; 7 nucleotides align to TRBD1. With V trimmed by 2 bases and J by 6 bases, 4 bases remained unmatched. CDR3 size: 14 residues. Germline V gene data show CDR1 as MDHEN and CDR2 as SYDVKM. CDR3 sequence: CASSLRGRGNEQFF. CDR3 nucleotide sequence: TGTGCCAGCAGTTTAAGGGGGCGCGGCAATGAGCAGTTCTTC.

This clonotype was counted between two and nine times. The chain recombines TRBV15 with TRBJ2-3, with D perhaps given as TRBD1 or TRBD2 (5 bases each). CDR3 length equals 16 residues. Germline CDR1 reads LNHNV; CDR2 reads YYDKDF (reference sequence). V shed 5 bases and J shed 3 bases, with 18 bases lying between them. The CDR3 coding sequence is TGTGCCACCAGCTCATCCCCGGGACGGACTACAGATACGCAGTATTTT. It is translated as CATSSSPGRTTDTQYF.

J is TRBJ2-3 and V is TRBV19; TRBD2 is a possible D gene (5 bases). V was shortened by 3 bases and J by 6 bases, with 19 bases between the two germline ends. Germline assignment: CDR1 LNHDA and CDR2 SQIVND (reference sequence). CDR3 length: 16 amino acids. The CDR3 DNA follows: TGTGCCAGTAGTATCGTGGCTAGCAGAGTGTCGGATACGCAGTATTTT. Translation gives CASSIVASRVSDTQYF.